A selection of T cell receptor beta chains follows, all from one sample in a study of OX40 agonist ivuxolimab in advanced cancers. The repertoire was sequenced with immunoSEQ multiplex PCR; TCRdb's copy has only in-frame clones and lacks some. The top ten clones hold under 70% of a sample with around 31,000 clones, roughly 88% of them seen once. Sequencing was performed on CD4+ or CD8+ T cells sorted from blood, taken in a trial of the OX40 agonist ivuxolimab. These receptors originate from an adult with an advanced solid tumor such as melanoma, head and neck, liver or kidney cancer. The CDR3 runs from the conserved cysteine through the conserved F or W. D genes are given only for firm matches. For some rows the clone size is stated as once, few or many, or as a class when expanded; others skip it.

>TRBJ2-1|TRBV7-9|.|.
CASSFGENEQFF
TGTGCCAGCAGCTTCGGGGAGAATGAGCAGTTCTTC
>TRBJ2-2|TRBV4-3|.|few
CASSQETSGYGELFF
TGCGCCAGCAGCCAAGAAACCTCGGGATACGGGGAGCTGTTTTTT
>TRBJ2-7|TRBV25-1|.|.
CASSDGGRYSSYEQYF
TGTGCCAGCAGTGATGGGGGGCGATATTCCTCCTACGAGCAGTACTTC
>TRBJ2-7|TRBV4-3|.|.
CASSQEGSSTSYEQYF
TGCGCCAGCAGCCAAGAAGGGAGTTCTACTTCCTACGAGCAGTACTTC
>TRBJ1-1|TRBV6-5|.|once
CASGPLNTEAFF
TGTGCCAGCGGGCCGTTGAACACTGAAGCTTTCTTT
>TRBJ2-5|TRBV11-2|TRBD1|.
CASSPLTGGWETQYF
TGTGCCAGCAGCCCACTAACAGGGGGGTGGGAGACCCAGTACTTC
>TRBJ1-5|TRBV18|.|once
CASSPPVGQPQHF
TGTGCCAGCTCACCTCCGGTAGGACAGCCCCAGCATTTT
>TRBJ2-7|TRBV18|.|.
CASSPGVEQYF
TGTGCCAGCTCACCAGGGGTCGAGCAGTACTTC
>TRBJ2-7|TRBV27|TRBD2|.
CASSSFLTSGQVEQYF
TGTGCCAGCAGTTCCTTTCTGACTAGCGGGCAGGTCGAGCAGTACTTC
>TRBJ2-5|TRBV7-9|.|.
CASTPLELGDQYF
TGTGCCAGCACTCCCTTGGAGCTGGGGGACCAGTACTTC
>TRBJ2-3|TRBV7-8|.|.
CASSREVPDTQYF
TGTGCCAGCAGTCGAGAGGTTCCAGATACGCAGTATTTT
>TRBJ2-2|TRBV18|TRBD1|.
CASSPPDRGRNTGELFF
TGTGCCAGCTCACCTCCTGACAGGGGGCGGAACACCGGGGAGCTGTTTTTT
>TRBJ2-1|TRBV18|.|.
CASSPTVSYNEQFF
TGTGCCAGCTCACCAACAGTCTCCTACAATGAGCAGTTCTTC
>TRBJ2-6|TRBV7-9|.|once
CASSGTQVTGANVLTF
TGTGCCAGTTCCGGGACGCAAGTTACTGGGGCCAACGTCCTGACTTTC
>TRBJ2-7|TRBV5-1|TRBD2|.
CASSLGFTSGDEQYF
TGCGCCAGCAGCTTGGGGTTCACTAGCGGGGACGAGCAGTACTTC
>TRBJ2-7|TRBV5-1|TRBD2|.
CASSRGTSGSYEQYF
TGCGCCAGCAGCCGCGGAACTAGCGGTTCCTACGAGCAGTACTTC
>TRBJ1-5|TRBV19|.|.
CASSGPGHLGNQPQHF
TGTGCCAGTAGTGGACCGGGACACCTTGGAAATCAGCCCCAGCATTTT
>TRBJ2-7|TRBV27|.|.
CASSFGGITHEQYF
TGTGCCAGCAGTTTTGGGGGCATCACCCACGAGCAGTACTTC
>TRBJ1-2|TRBV7-6|TRBD1|.
CASSSPGTGDGYTF
TGTGCCAGCAGCTCTCCCGGGACAGGGGACGGCTACACCTTC
>TRBJ1-3|TRBV4-3|.|.
CASSQDQMSGNTIYF
TGCGCCAGCAGCCAAGATCAAATGTCTGGAAACACCATATATTTT
>TRBJ1-2|TRBV2|TRBD1|.
CASSEAGQVFPNYGYTF
TGTGCCAGCAGTGAAGCGGGACAGGTTTTTCCTAACTATGGCTACACCTTC
>TRBJ2-2|TRBV30|.|.
CAWTPAYTGELFF
TGTGCCTGGACTCCAGCCTACACCGGGGAGCTGTTTTTT
>TRBJ2-7|TRBV7-8|TRBD1|.
CASIEGTGIEQYF
TGTGCCAGCATCGAAGGGACAGGGATCGAGCAGTACTTC
>TRBJ2-1|TRBV5-6|.|.
CASSLLAGAYNEQFF
TGTGCCAGCAGCTTACTTGCGGGGGCGTACAATGAGCAGTTCTTC
>TRBJ2-1|TRBV7-6|.|once
CASSLGQIAYNEQFF
TGTGCCAGCAGCTTAGGACAGATAGCCTACAATGAGCAGTTCTTC
>TRBJ2-7|TRBV19|.|.
CASSNRVYEQYF
TGTGCCAGTAGCAACAGGGTCTACGAGCAGTACTTC
>TRBJ1-5|TRBV7-9|TRBD1|.
CASSPTGTGKEPQHF
TGTGCCAGCAGTCCCACCGGGACAGGGAAAGAGCCCCAGCATTTT
>TRBJ1-2|TRBV5-4|.|.
CASSAEIGDYGYTF
TGTGCCAGCAGTGCAGAGATCGGGGACTATGGCTACACCTTC
>TRBJ1-1|TRBV28|TRBD1|.
CASRGRDRGMNTEAFF
TGTGCCAGCAGGGGAAGGGACAGGGGTATGAACACTGAAGCTTTCTTT
>TRBJ2-2|TRBV9|.|.
CASSVKGAGELFF
TGTGCCAGCAGCGTAAAGGGGGCCGGGGAGCTGTTTTTT
>TRBJ2-7|TRBV9|.|.
CASSPRQNSYEQYF
TGTGCCAGCAGCCCACGACAGAACTCCTACGAGCAGTACTTC
>TRBJ2-2|TRBV13|TRBD2|.
CASSLSLAGVNTGELFF
TGTGCCAGCAGCCTCTCCCTAGCGGGGGTGAACACCGGGGAGCTGTTTTTT
>TRBJ1-1|TRBV29-1|.|.
CSVGLDMNTEAFF
TGCAGCGTTGGATTAGACATGAACACTGAAGCTTTCTTT
>TRBJ2-1|TRBV18|TRBD1|.
CASSPPADRVSYNEQFF
TGTGCCAGCTCACCACCGGCGGACAGGGTTTCGTACAATGAGCAGTTCTTC
>TRBJ1-1|TRBV6-5|TRBD1|.
CASVGQGMNTEAFF
TGTGCCAGCGTAGGACAGGGTATGAACACTGAAGCTTTCTTT
>TRBJ2-3|TRBV29-1|TRBD2|.
CSVSGTSDTDTQYF
TGCAGCGTGTCCGGGACTAGCGACACAGATACGCAGTATTTT
>TRBJ1-5|TRBV19|.|.
CASRHSNQPQHF
TGTGCCAGCCGACATAGCAATCAGCCCCAGCATTTT
>TRBJ2-7|TRBV14|.|.
CASSKDSYEQYF
TGTGCCAGCAGCAAAGATTCTTACGAGCAGTACTTC
>TRBJ2-1|TRBV10-2|TRBD2|.
CASSGLAGIQYEQFF
TGCGCCAGCAGTGGTCTAGCGGGAATCCAATATGAGCAGTTCTTC
>TRBJ2-1|TRBV9|TRBD2|.
CASSVEGLADQFF
TGTGCCAGCAGCGTAGAGGGACTAGCGGATCAGTTCTTC
>TRBJ2-2|TRBV10-1|.|.
CASSAGVGTGELFF
TGCGCCAGCAGTGCCGGGGTAGGCACCGGGGAGCTGTTTTTT
>TRBJ1-1|TRBV5-1|.|.
CASSLTGVDTEAFF
TGCGCCAGCAGCTTAACCGGGGTAGACACTGAAGCTTTCTTT
>TRBJ2-2|TRBV28|TRBD1|.
CASREDRLDTGELFF
TGTGCCAGCAGGGAGGACAGGTTAGACACCGGGGAGCTGTTTTTT
>TRBJ1-2|TRBV7-2|.|.
CASSSSLGQDYGYTF
TGTGCCAGCAGTTCTTCACTGGGACAAGACTATGGCTACACCTTC
>TRBJ2-1|TRBV19|TRBD2|once
CASSPGGDYNEQFF
TGTGCCAGTAGTCCGGGGGGAGACTACAATGAGCAGTTCTTC
>TRBJ1-1|TRBV7-9|.|.
CASSFRQANTEAFF
TGTGCCAGCAGCTTTAGACAGGCGAACACTGAAGCTTTCTTT